This TCR beta chain derives from a study of blood T cell repertoires in COVID-19 (TCRdb year 2020). As for the study more broadly: The collaborator samples originated in the United States, Italy and Spain and spanned the acute and convalescent phases of COVID-19. Samples came from the ongoing ImmuneRACE study (first 160 participants) plus 1,254 subjects from 6 global collaborators. The repertoires were released in a freely available public database intended as a resource for research on the immune response to SARS-CoV-2. Subjects who had been exposed to COVID-19, were actively infected with it, or had recovered from it provided the deeply sampled blood TCRbeta repertoires that made up the dataset. The sample metadata nearly always contained a de-identified subject ID, COVID-19 status, age in years and sex. The prospective study material was composed of cDNA or gDNA derived from T cells, B-cell-depleted T cells, or PBMCs. HLA class I and class II types, where available, came from metadata supplied by the sample provider rather than from assay-based typing. What the work shows at the level of the full study, not this receptor alone: How much clinical and demographic metadata was included differed by source and by participant, and the metadata was provided uncurated.

In the case of this clone: The clone's antigen remains unknown. It has no much larger one-base neighbor in the sample; base qualities were not kept.

TCRbeta CDR3 regions were amplified from genomic DNA using the immunoSEQ Assay, a bias-controlled multiplex PCR. Under the source paper's analysis protocol: Within the assay, amplification of reference gene primers was used to estimate how many nucleated cells each sample contained. To quantify the absolute abundance of each unique TCRbeta CDR3 rearrangement, sequence reads were collapsed and filtered. For each sample, productive Simpson clonality was calculated as the square root of Simpson's diversity index over productive rearrangements. TCRdb re-hosts the immuneACCESS table, in-frame sequences only. Its copies lack some clones; in the studies checked, an unresolved V gene accounts for under half of them, and the cause for the rest is not known. V, J and clone size are taken as reported in that table, and D and trimming were inferred from the DNA itself. The sample table records 150,000 to 200,000 clones; more than 85% of these occur just once. 0.99% of the sample belongs to the ten largest clones.

The CDR3 sequence holds 19 residues, the cysteine and phenylalanine included. The read is trimmed to its CDR3 DNA, 57 bases read in frame from base 1. The germline V end is reduced by 5 bases and the J end by 4 bases; junction bases left unmatched: 17. Reading the germline V gene (reference sequence) gives CDR1 MNHNY and CDR2 SVGAGI. Whole blood was collected in K2EDTA tubes by collaborating institutions according to the institutions' own protocols. For TCRbeta analysis, collaborator samples were shipped as frozen whole blood, as isolated PBMCs, or as DNA extracted from either sample type. The clonotype was recovered from a young man with acute or convalescent COVID-19. The sequencing sample was made of peripheral blood. The V gene is TRBV6-6 and the J gene is TRBJ1-1, with 12 middle bases fitting TRBD1. The sequenced DNA: TGTGCCAGCAGTCCTTCCCGGGGACAGGGGGCTAGGGGCGGCACTGAAGCTTTCTTT. It translates to CASSPSRGQGARGGTEAFF.